What follows is one T cell receptor beta chain and its context. Per the authors' pipeline: Amplification of reference gene primers was used by the study to estimate nucleated cell counts. Produced via immunoSEQ multiplex PCR; TCRdb's table is partial and in-frame only. V and J calls and clone size are copied from that table; D and trimming were computed from the DNA. Counted here are around 120,000 clones, 88% occurring once; the ten biggest clones make up 1.5% to 1.7%. This record comes from a study of blood T cell repertoires in COVID-19. Whole-study context: Donors in the United States, Italy and Spain gave samples during acute or convalescent COVID-19. The analysed material was cDNA or gDNA that came from T cells, B-cell-depleted T cells, or PBMCs.

What was sequenced was peripheral blood. This sequence originates from a human donor in a cohort sampled during active COVID-19.

DNA for the CDR3: TGCAGCGTTTTAGGGGGCGGAAGCTCCTACGAGCAGTACTTC. Translation: CSVLGGGSSYEQYF. The rearrangement uses TRBV29-1 and TRBJ2-7; TRBD1 matches at 7 bases. The V gene end was trimmed by 5 bases and the J gene end by 0 bases; junction bases not matched to a gene: 7. Germline V gene lookup returns CDR1 SQVTM and CDR2 ANQGSEA. The CDR3 spans 14 residues.